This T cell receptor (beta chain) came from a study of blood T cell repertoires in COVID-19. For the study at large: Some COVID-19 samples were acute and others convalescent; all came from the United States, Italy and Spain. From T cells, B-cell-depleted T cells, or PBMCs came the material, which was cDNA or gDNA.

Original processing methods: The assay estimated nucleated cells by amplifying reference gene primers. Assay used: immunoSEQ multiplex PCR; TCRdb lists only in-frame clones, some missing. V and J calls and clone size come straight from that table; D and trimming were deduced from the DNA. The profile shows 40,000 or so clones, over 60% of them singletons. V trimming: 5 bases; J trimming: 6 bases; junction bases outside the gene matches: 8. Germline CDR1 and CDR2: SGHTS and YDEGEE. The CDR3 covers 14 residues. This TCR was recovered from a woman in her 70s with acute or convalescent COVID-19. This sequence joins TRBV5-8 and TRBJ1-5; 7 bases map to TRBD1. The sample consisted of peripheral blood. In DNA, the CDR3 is TGTGCCAGCAGACACCGACAGGGAAGTCAGCCCCAGCATTTT. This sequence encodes CASRHRQGSQPQHF.